This T cell receptor (beta chain) appears in the sequencing data of a study of CD8 T cells in ankylosing spondylitis. Overall study results and limits: There was a TCR beta motif, made of several highly homologous variants, that appeared characteristic of ankylosing spondylitis blood.

Quantitative 5'-RACE with molecular barcodes generated TCR beta libraries. TCRdb used MiXCR to reprocess the 5' RACE reads, holding one entry per CDR3 protein. The data show under 450,000 distinct CDR3 sequences, roughly 17% seen once. As to this clonotype: Its antigen remains unknown.

Per the germline V gene, CDR1 is LNHNV and CDR2 is YYDKDF (reference sequence). The germline V and J ends were trimmed by 0 bases and 11 bases, with 16 bases remaining between them. The CDR3 contains 14 residues. The TCR sequence derives from a male donor with ankylosing spondylitis. Sequencing used blood, either unsorted or a sorted T cell fraction (not recorded which). V and J are TRBV15 and TRBJ1-1; the D is unclear. CDR3 coding DNA: TGTGCCACCAGCAGAGATAGGACGGAGCAGTGGGCTTTCTTT. Protein: CATSRDRTEQWAFF.